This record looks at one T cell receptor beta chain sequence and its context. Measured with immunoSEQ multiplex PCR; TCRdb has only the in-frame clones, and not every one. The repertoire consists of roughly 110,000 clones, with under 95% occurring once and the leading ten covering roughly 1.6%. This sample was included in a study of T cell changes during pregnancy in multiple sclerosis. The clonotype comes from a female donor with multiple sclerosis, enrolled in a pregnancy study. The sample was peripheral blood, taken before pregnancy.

The chain's CDR3 is CASSSGAGAYEQYF. The CDR3 DNA reads TGTGCCAGCAGCTCAGGAGCAGGGGCCTACGAGCAGTACTTC. The genes are TRBV11-3 and TRBJ2-7; D is perhaps TRBD1 (6 bases). CDR3 length: 14 amino acids. Germline V gene lookup returns CDR1 SGHNT and CDR2 YENEEA. The V and J ends lost 4 bases and 2 bases respectively, with 12 bases between them.